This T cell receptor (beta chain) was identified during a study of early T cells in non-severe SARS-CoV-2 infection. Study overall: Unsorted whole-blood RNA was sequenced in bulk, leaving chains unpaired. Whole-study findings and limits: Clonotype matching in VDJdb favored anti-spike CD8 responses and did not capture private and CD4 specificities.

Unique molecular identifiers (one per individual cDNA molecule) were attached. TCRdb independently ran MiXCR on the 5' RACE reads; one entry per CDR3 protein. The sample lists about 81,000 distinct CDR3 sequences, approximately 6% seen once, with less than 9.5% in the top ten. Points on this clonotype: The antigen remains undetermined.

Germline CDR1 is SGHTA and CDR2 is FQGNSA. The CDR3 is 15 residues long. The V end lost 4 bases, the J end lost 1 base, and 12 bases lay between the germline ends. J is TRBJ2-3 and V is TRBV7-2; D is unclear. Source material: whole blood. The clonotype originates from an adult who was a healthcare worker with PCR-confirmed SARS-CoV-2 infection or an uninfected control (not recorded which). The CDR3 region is CASSSARHRTDTQYF. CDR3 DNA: TGTGCCAGCAGCTCCGCCCGGCACCGCACAGATACGCAGTATTTT.